Given below is one T cell receptor (beta chain) in context. Antigen specificity is unknown. CD45RO-negative, CCR7-positively selected cells formed the naive CD8 fraction, excluding terminally differentiated effector memory CD45RA+ cells. Some clones are missing from TCRdb's copy, which holds only in-frame ones; the method was immunoSEQ multiplex PCR. The sample contains approximately 1.9 million clones, over 85% of which appear only once. The data are from a study of shared clonotypes between healthy human individuals. Study-level information: Three plates were used per donor for CD4 naive, three for CD4 memory, two for CD8 naive and one for CD8 memory.

General study findings and limits: Naive subsets generally exceeded memory subsets in estimated richness.

CDR3 size: 13 residues. Trimming took off 6 bases at V and 4 bases at J, with 12 bases between the two ends. Looked up from germline, CDR1 is MDHEN and CDR2 is SYDVKM. The source of this sequence is a man aged 18 to 29 in good health. Some clones in this sample may be carry-over from other donors' samples. The genes are TRBV28 and TRBJ1-2, with D unclear. The sample consisted of naive CD8+ T cells from PBMCs. The CDR3 loop reads CASSPMTIYGYTF. The CDR3 DNA is TGTGCCAGCAGCCCCATGACGATCTATGGCTACACCTTC.